This T cell receptor beta chain is drawn from a study of T cell repertoires in cytomegalovirus infection. Study at large: The authors relied on CMV epitopes, both recently identified HLA-C-restricted and well-studied HLA-B-restricted.

In regard to this clonotype: Its antigen is not known.

TCRdb reanalysed the reads using MiXCR and keeps one entry per CDR3 protein. The table includes 380,000 or so distinct CDR3 sequences, approximately 30% detected once. J was trimmed by 4 bases and V by 7 bases; bases with no gene match: 6. Germline V CDR1 and CDR2: MNHEY, SVGAGI. This CDR3 has 13 residues. The sequence came from a human donor in good health (CMV status not recorded). Some clones in this sample may be carry-over from other donors' samples. This specimen consisted of cultured PBMCs, obtained from culture after CMV antigen stimulation. The J gene is TRBJ2-7, the V gene TRBV6-5; 8 nucleotides match TRBD2. The CDR3 DNA follows: TGTGCCAGCACCACGGGAGGGGGGTACGAGCAGTACTTC. This gives the protein CASTTGGGYEQYF.